This is a list of T cell receptor beta chains from one sample in a study of blood T cell repertoires in COVID-19. Profiled with immunoSEQ multiplex PCR; TCRdb holds only in-frame clones, not every one. The table has over 55,000 clones, more than 75% seen once. Sequences were obtained from peripheral blood. Every receptor here comes from a middle-aged man with active COVID-19. Both conserved end residues are part of each CDR3. The D gene is left open where the match is weak. For some rows the clone size is stated as once, few or many, or as a class when expanded; others skip it.

J: TRBJ2-2
size: NA
D: NA
V: TRBV9
CDR3: CASSVVHIENTGELFF
DNA: TGTGCCAGCAGCGTAGTACACATCGAGAACACCGGGGAGCTGTTTTTT

J: TRBJ1-1
size: few
D: TRBD1
V: TRBV19
CDR3: CASSSHRGTEAFF
DNA: TGTGCCAGTAGTAGCCACAGGGGAACTGAAGCTTTCTTT

J: TRBJ2-5
size: NA
D: TRBD2
V: TRBV5-1
CDR3: CASSPGLAGAQETQYF
DNA: TGCGCCAGCAGTCCCGGACTAGCGGGGGCCCAAGAGACCCAGTACTTC

J: TRBJ1-2
size: NA
D: NA
V: TRBV28
CDR3: CASTTVDRSTNYGYTF
DNA: TGTGCCAGCACTACGGTGGACAGATCGACCAACTATGGCTACACCTTC

J: TRBJ2-7
size: NA
D: TRBD2
V: TRBV9
CDR3: CASSVGGTSGSYEQYF
DNA: TGTGCCAGCAGCGTAGGAGGGACTAGCGGGAGTTACGAGCAGTACTTC

J: TRBJ1-5
size: once
D: TRBD1
V: TRBV9
CDR3: CASSATGASNQPQHF
DNA: TGTGCCAGCAGTGCGACAGGGGCCAGCAATCAGCCCCAGCATTTT

J: TRBJ1-4
size: NA
D: NA
V: TRBV28
CDR3: CASSQGFANEKLFF
DNA: TGTGCCAGCAGCCAGGGGTTTGCTAATGAAAAACTGTTTTTT

J: TRBJ2-7
size: NA
D: TRBD2
V: TRBV29-1
CDR3: CSVEDPGGTYEQYF
DNA: TGCAGCGTTGAAGATCCGGGGGGAACCTACGAGCAGTACTTC

J: TRBJ2-2
size: NA
D: TRBD2
V: TRBV9
CDR3: CASSFGLAGNTGELFF
DNA: TGTGCCAGCAGCTTTGGACTAGCGGGAAACACCGGGGAGCTGTTTTTT

J: TRBJ2-7
size: NA
D: NA
V: TRBV4-3
CDR3: CASSQDQGSAYEQYF
DNA: TGCGCCAGCAGCCAAGATCAAGGGAGCGCCTACGAGCAGTACTTC

J: TRBJ2-7
size: NA
D: TRBD1
V: TRBV5-1
CDR3: CASSSGTGVSYEQYF
DNA: TGCGCCAGCAGCTCCGGGACAGGTGTGTCCTACGAGCAGTACTTC

J: TRBJ1-6
size: NA
D: NA
V: TRBV6-9
CDR3: CASCFSSYNSPLHF
DNA: TGTGCCAGCTGCTTCAGCTCCTATAATTCACCCCTCCACTTT

J: TRBJ1-1
size: few
D: TRBD1
V: TRBV3-1/TRBV3-2
CDR3: CASSPQGTNTEAFF
DNA: TGTGCCAGCAGCCCACAGGGGACGAACACTGAAGCTTTCTTT

J: TRBJ2-5
size: NA
D: NA
V: TRBV5-4
CDR3: CASRRGQETQYF
DNA: TGTGCCAGCAGGCGGGGTCAAGAGACCCAGTACTTC

J: TRBJ2-7
size: NA
D: NA
V: TRBV2
CDR3: CASRAKYEQYF
DNA: TGTGCCAGCAGGGCAAAATACGAGCAGTACTTC

J: TRBJ2-3
size: NA
D: NA
V: TRBV5-1
CDR3: CASSLARLALTDTQYF
DNA: TGCGCCAGCAGCTTGGCTCGACTGGCGCTCACAGATACGCAGTATTTT

J: TRBJ2-2
size: NA
D: TRBD1
V: TRBV6-5
CDR3: CASRDRGSGELFF
DNA: TGTGCCAGCAGGGACAGGGGATCCGGGGAGCTGTTTTTT

J: TRBJ2-7
size: NA
D: NA
V: TRBV15
CDR3: CATSRGVGDEQYF
DNA: TGTGCCACCAGCAGAGGAGTGGGAGACGAGCAGTACTTC

J: TRBJ1-1
size: once
D: TRBD1
V: TRBV9
CDR3: CASSVARTGNTEAFF
DNA: TGTGCCAGCAGCGTAGCCAGGACAGGGAACACTGAAGCTTTCTTT

J: TRBJ1-1
size: NA
D: NA
V: TRBV28
CDR3: CASTLGGGGTEAFF
DNA: TGTGCCAGCACCCTGGGTGGGGGGGGCACTGAAGCTTTCTTT

J: TRBJ2-2
size: NA
D: NA
V: TRBV7-7
CDR3: CASSLVGAHGELFF
DNA: TGTGCTAGCAGCTTAGTTGGGGCTCACGGGGAGCTGTTTTTT

J: TRBJ2-5
size: once
D: TRBD2
V: TRBV5-5
CDR3: CASSFGASGGYQETQYF
DNA: TGTGCCAGCAGCTTTGGGGCTAGCGGGGGGTACCAAGAGACCCAGTACTTC

J: TRBJ2-3
size: NA
D: TRBD2
V: TRBV19
CDR3: CASSVRGGGTDTQYF
DNA: TGTGCCAGTAGTGTGCGGGGGGGTGGGACAGATACGCAGTATTTT

J: TRBJ2-5
size: few
D: TRBD2
V: TRBV29-1
CDR3: CSVATSAQETQYF
DNA: TGCAGCGTTGCGACTAGCGCCCAAGAGACCCAGTACTTC

J: TRBJ2-7
size: few
D: TRBD2
V: TRBV4-1
CDR3: CASSQGRLAGGKTYEQYF
DNA: TGCGCCAGCAGCCAAGGACGACTAGCGGGGGGGAAAACCTACGAGCAGTACTTC

J: TRBJ1-2
size: NA
D: NA
V: TRBV7-2
CDR3: CASSFGAGDYTF
DNA: TGTGCCAGCAGCTTTGGGGCTGGGGACTACACCTTC

J: TRBJ2-2
size: NA
D: NA
V: TRBV25-1
CDR3: CATLSGRGRNSDGELFF
DNA: TGTGCCACCCTCTCTGGCAGGGGGAGGAACAGTGACGGGGAGCTGTTTTTT

J: TRBJ2-1
size: NA
D: NA
V: TRBV30
CDR3: CAWGRGLTGYNEQFF
DNA: TGTGCCTGGGGGAGAGGCTTGACGGGTTACAATGAGCAGTTCTTC

J: TRBJ2-1
size: NA
D: NA
V: TRBV5-1
CDR3: CASSPRQSRGEQFF
DNA: TGCGCCAGCAGCCCGCGACAGTCTCGAGGTGAGCAGTTCTTC

J: TRBJ2-7
size: NA
D: TRBD2
V: TRBV6-2/TRBV6-3
CDR3: CASSYWTGEGEQYF
DNA: TGTGCCAGCAGTTACTGGACGGGGGAGGGCGAGCAGTACTTC

J: TRBJ2-1
size: NA
D: TRBD2
V: TRBV7-9
CDR3: CASSFSGRGYNEQFF
DNA: TGTGCCAGCAGCTTCAGCGGGAGGGGCTACAATGAGCAGTTCTTC

J: TRBJ1-2
size: NA
D: TRBD1
V: TRBV10-3
CDR3: CAISEAHGQGNGYTF
DNA: TGTGCCATCAGTGAAGCCCATGGACAGGGAAATGGCTACACCTTC

J: TRBJ2-7
size: NA
D: NA
V: TRBV4-2
CDR3: CASSQEGGSAYEQYF
DNA: TGTGCCAGCAGCCAAGAGGGCGGGTCTGCCTACGAGCAGTACTTC

J: TRBJ2-7
size: NA
D: NA
V: TRBV4-3
CDR3: CASSPEGSYEQYF
DNA: TGCGCCAGCAGCCCTGAAGGGAGTTACGAGCAGTACTTC

J: TRBJ1-5
size: NA
D: TRBD1
V: TRBV3-1/TRBV3-2
CDR3: CASTNRGSNQPQHF
DNA: TGTGCCAGCACGAACAGGGGAAGCAATCAGCCCCAGCATTTT

J: TRBJ2-5
size: NA
D: NA
V: TRBV4-1
CDR3: CASSRQARQETQYF
DNA: TGCGCCAGCAGCCGACAGGCCCGCCAAGAGACCCAGTACTTC

J: TRBJ1-1
size: NA
D: TRBD1
V: TRBV10-3
CDR3: CAISLGQGEAMNTEAFF
DNA: TGTGCCATCAGTTTGGGACAGGGGGAGGCAATGAACACTGAAGCTTTCTTT

J: TRBJ2-7
size: NA
D: NA
V: TRBV7-2
CDR3: CASSLNSLSYEQYF
DNA: TGTGCCAGCAGCTTAAACAGCCTCTCCTACGAGCAGTACTTC

J: TRBJ1-4
size: NA
D: TRBD1
V: TRBV4-1
CDR3: CASSQGGPGGYEKLFF
DNA: TGCGCCAGCAGCCAAGGGGGGCCAGGGGGGTATGAAAAACTGTTTTTT

J: TRBJ1-2
size: NA
D: NA
V: TRBV25-1
CDR3: CASSDVGESIGYTF
DNA: TGTGCCAGCAGTGACGTAGGGGAAAGTATTGGCTACACCTTC

J: TRBJ2-3
size: NA
D: NA
V: TRBV7-2
CDR3: CASSLGGVVPDTQYF
DNA: TGTGCCAGCAGCTTAGGCGGGGTAGTACCAGATACGCAGTATTTT

J: TRBJ1-3
size: NA
D: NA
V: TRBV29-1
CDR3: CSVEGVQGGFGNTIYF
DNA: TGCAGCGTTGAAGGGGTGCAGGGAGGATTTGGAAACACCATATATTTT

J: TRBJ2-7
size: NA
D: TRBD1
V: TRBV29-1
CDR3: CSVATGTGSSYEQYF
DNA: TGCAGCGTTGCAACCGGGACAGGGAGCTCCTACGAGCAGTACTTC

J: TRBJ1-1
size: NA
D: NA
V: TRBV3-1/TRBV3-2
CDR3: CASSQERTANTEAFF
DNA: TGTGCCAGCAGCCAAGAGCGGACAGCCAACACTGAAGCTTTCTTT

J: TRBJ2-5
size: NA
D: TRBD1
V: TRBV18
CDR3: CASSPSGTGETQYF
DNA: TGTGCCAGCTCACCATCCGGGACAGGAGAGACCCAGTACTTC

J: TRBJ1-5
size: NA
D: NA
V: TRBV11-2
CDR3: CASSLTDNQPQHF
DNA: TGTGCCAGCAGCTTAACAGACAATCAGCCCCAGCATTTT

J: TRBJ2-3
size: NA
D: TRBD2
V: TRBV28
CDR3: CASSSGGEEDTQYF
DNA: TGTGCCAGCAGCAGCGGGGGGGAAGAAGATACGCAGTATTTT

J: TRBJ2-6
size: NA
D: NA
V: TRBV4-1
CDR3: CASSVTGLGANVLTF
DNA: TGCGCCAGCTCCGTTACAGGGCTTGGGGCCAACGTCCTGACTTTC

J: TRBJ1-4
size: NA
D: TRBD1
V: TRBV2
CDR3: CASNGQGGANEKLFF
DNA: TGTGCCAGCAATGGACAGGGAGGTGCTAATGAAAAACTGTTTTTT

J: TRBJ2-4
size: NA
D: TRBD2
V: TRBV6-2/TRBV6-3
CDR3: CASSYGGGIWTKNIQYF
DNA: TGTGCCAGCAGTTACGGCGGGGGGATATGGACCAAAAACATTCAGTACTTC

J: TRBJ2-4
size: few
D: NA
V: TRBV30
CDR3: CASEDSSKAKNIQYF
DNA: TGTGCCTCCGAAGACTCCTCCAAGGCCAAAAACATTCAGTACTTC